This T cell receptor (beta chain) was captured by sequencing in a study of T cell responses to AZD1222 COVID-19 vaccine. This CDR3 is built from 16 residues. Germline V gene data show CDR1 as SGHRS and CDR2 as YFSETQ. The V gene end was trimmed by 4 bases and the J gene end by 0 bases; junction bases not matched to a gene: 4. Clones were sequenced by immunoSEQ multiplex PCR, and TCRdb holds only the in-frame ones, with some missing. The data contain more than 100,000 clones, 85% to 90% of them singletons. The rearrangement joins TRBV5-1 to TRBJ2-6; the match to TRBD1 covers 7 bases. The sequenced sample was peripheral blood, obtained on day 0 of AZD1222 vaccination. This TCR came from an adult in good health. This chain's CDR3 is CASSGTALSGANVLTF. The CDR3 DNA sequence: TGCGCCAGCAGCGGGACAGCTCTCTCTGGGGCCAACGTCCTGACTTTC.